The T cell receptor (beta chain) under discussion was sequenced for a study of graft-versus-host responses after intestinal transplantation. Across the whole study: Isolated intestinal, liver-intestinal, or multivisceral transplants had been given to the recipients. Anti-thymocyte globulin induction preceded about three years of tacrolimus and steroid maintenance in all recipients.

Concerning this clone itself: Antigen specificity is unknown.

The method was immunoSEQ multiplex PCR; TCRdb's version includes in-frame clones alone and lacks a portion of them. The sample shows roughly 93,000 clones, over 85% of them seen only once. V shed 4 bases and J 4 bases; nucleotides not matched to a gene: 2. Germline V gene sequence: CDR1 SGHTA, CDR2 FQGNSA. The CDR3 runs to 15 residues. Notes on the study in general: Levels of circulating GvH clones at their peak were associated with early post-transplant HvG declines. Allografts from individuals with graft-donor T cell macrochimerism displayed high graft-versus-host to host-versus-graft clonal ratios.

The sequence came from a human donor who received an intestinal transplant. The rearrangement links TRBV7-2 to TRBJ2-7; 15 bases are a match to TRBD2. This sample comprised unstimulated CD8+ T cells sorted from spleen or lymph node cells, obtained before intestinal transplant. The CDR3 nucleotides are TGTGCCAGCAGCTGGACTAGCGGGGGGGCTTACGAGCAGTACTTC. It yields the protein CASSWTSGGAYEQYF.